A selection of T cell receptor beta chains follows, all from one sample in a study of blood T cell repertoires in COVID-19. Some clones are missing from TCRdb's copy, which holds only in-frame ones; the method was immunoSEQ multiplex PCR. The sample consists of some 87,000 clones, about four fifths of them appearing once. Sequences were obtained from peripheral blood. All receptors derive from a woman of 80 years or more with active or convalescent COVID-19. The CDR3 runs from the conserved cysteine through the conserved F or W. A D gene is named only where the DNA matches it firmly. For some rows the clone size is stated as once, few or many, or as a class when expanded; others skip it.

>TRBJ1-1|NA|TRBD1|TRBV11-2
CASSLGTGHLNTEAFF
TGTGCCAGCAGCTTGGGGACAGGGCACCTGAACACTGAAGCTTTCTTT
>TRBJ1-2|NA|NA|TRBV7-2
CASSPGGRVNYGYTF
TGTGCCAGCAGCCCGGGGGGCAGGGTGAACTATGGCTACACCTTC
>TRBJ1-2|NA|NA|TRBV2
CASSDRGVYGYTF
TGTGCCAGCAGTGACAGGGGTGTCTATGGCTACACCTTC
>TRBJ2-7|once|TRBD1|TRBV11-2
CASSLVRDSWGEQYF
TGTGCCAGCAGCTTAGTCAGGGACAGCTGGGGGGAGCAGTACTTC
>TRBJ2-2|NA|NA|TRBV27
CASSLQALIGELFF
TGTGCCAGCAGTTTACAAGCGCTGATCGGGGAGCTGTTTTTT
>TRBJ1-1|NA|NA|TRBV7-2
CASSSQGGGTEAFF
TGTGCCAGCAGCTCGCAGGGTGGAGGGACTGAAGCTTTCTTT
>TRBJ1-2|NA|NA|TRBV5-6
CASSLASGGYTF
TGTGCCAGCAGCTTGGCCTCGGGAGGCTACACCTTC
>TRBJ2-3|once|TRBD2|TRBV5-1
CASSVRGGSPDTQYF
TGCGCCAGCAGCGTACGGGGGGGTAGCCCAGATACGCAGTATTTT
>TRBJ2-6|NA|TRBD1|TRBV19
CASRPGADRGVPGANVLTF
TGTGCCAGTAGGCCAGGAGCGGACAGGGGGGTTCCTGGGGCCAACGTCCTGACTTTC
>TRBJ2-7|NA|TRBD2|TRBV6-1
CASSETSGGYEQYF
TGTGCCAGCAGTGAAACTAGCGGGGGCTACGAGCAGTACTTC
>TRBJ2-2|NA|TRBD1|TRBV11-2
CASSQTGLTGELFF
TGTGCCAGCAGCCAGACAGGGCTCACCGGGGAGCTGTTTTTT
>TRBJ1-1|few|NA|TRBV14
CASRRFGGTEAFF
TGTGCCAGCCGGCGGTTCGGGGGCACTGAAGCTTTCTTT
>TRBJ1-1|NA|NA|TRBV12-3/TRBV12-4
CASSFMGAGEAFF
TGTGCCAGCAGTTTTATGGGGGCTGGGGAAGCTTTCTTT
>TRBJ1-6|NA|TRBD1|TRBV6-5
CASSSTGGNSPLHF
TGTGCCAGCAGTTCGACAGGGGGAAATTCACCCCTCCACTTT
>TRBJ2-1|few|TRBD1|TRBV5-1
CASSLQGIRGNEQFF
TGCGCCAGCAGCTTACAGGGGATTCGGGGAAATGAGCAGTTCTTC